The text below deals with one T cell receptor beta chain. This record comes from a study of OX40 agonist ivuxolimab in advanced cancers. Overall study context: Ivuxolimab, an antibody acting as an agonist of OX40 (CD134), was used to treat patients. A diagnosis of hepatocellular carcinoma, melanoma, renal cell or head and neck cancer was present in dose-escalation patients.

The CDR3 totals 15 residues. The germline V and J ends were trimmed by 3 bases and 6 bases, with 15 bases remaining between them. CDR1 is LNHDA, CDR2 SQIVND, per germline (reference sequence). Sequenced by immunoSEQ multiplex PCR; TCRdb stores in-frame clones only, minus some. The profile shows around 60,000 clones, 85% to 90% of them singletons. Peripheral blood came from all dose cohorts at three timepoints. The genes are TRBV19 and TRBJ1-5, with D tentatively TRBD1 (6 bases). The sample was CD4+ or CD8+ T cells sorted from blood, taken in a trial of the OX40 agonist ivuxolimab. The sequence derives from an adult with an advanced solid tumor such as melanoma, head and neck, liver or kidney cancer. CDR3 region: CASSMRTVFPQPQHF. Here the CDR3 DNA reads TGTGCCAGTAGTATGAGGACAGTTTTCCCTCAGCCCCAGCATTTT. Filled out from reference TRBV19 and TRBJ1-5, the complete variable domain reads DGGITQSPKYLFRKEGQNVTLSCEQNLNHDAMYWYRQDPGQGLRLIYYSQIVNDFQKGDIAEGYSVSREKKESFPLTVTSAQKNPTAFYLCASSMRTVFPQPQHFGDGTRLSIL.